Below, 21 T cell receptor beta chains from the same sample are listed, as sequenced in a study of OX40 agonist ivuxolimab in advanced cancers. TCRdb's copy holds only in-frame clones and misses some; the assay was immunoSEQ multiplex PCR. The table includes around 60,000 clones, 85% to 90% detected once. The sequenced sample was CD4+ or CD8+ T cells sorted from blood, obtained in a trial of the OX40 agonist ivuxolimab. Receptor source: an adult with an advanced solid tumor such as melanoma, head and neck, liver or kidney cancer.

The chain has TRBV18 and TRBJ2-7, with 8 bases fitting TRBD1. The length of the CDR3 is 14 residues. Germline trimming cut 3 bases from V and 3 bases from J; bases unmatched to any gene: 4. CDR1 KGHSH and CDR2 LQKENI come from the germline V gene. The CDR3 region is CASSPGQGIYEQYF. The CDR3 DNA is TGTGCCAGCTCACCTGGACAGGGAATCTACGAGCAGTACTTC. The full variable domain, in which reference TRBV18 and TRBJ2-7 provide the parts outside the CDR3, is NAGVMQNPRHLVRRRGQEARLRCSPMKGHSHVYWYRQLPEEGLKFMVYLQKENIIDESGMPKERFSAEFPKEGPSILRIQQVVRGDSAAYFCASSPGQGIYEQYFGPGTRLTVT.

The J gene is TRBJ2-1, the V gene TRBV27; TRBD2 matches 12 bases. This CDR3 region has 16 residues. CDR1 is MNHEY and CDR2 is SMNVEV in the germline V gene (reference sequence). V gave up 2 bases and J gave up 10 bases; unmatched junction bases: 9. This CDR3 reads CASSLGASGGAREQFF. CDR3 DNA: TGTGCCAGCAGTTTAGGGGCTAGCGGGGGGGCAAGGGAGCAGTTCTTC.

This chain joins TRBV5-4 and TRBJ1-2; D perhaps matches TRBD1 (6 bases). From germline, CDR1 is SGHNT and CDR2 YYREEE (reference sequence). Trimming stripped 1 base from V and 7 bases from J, with 20 bases between. This CDR3 region has 16 residues. The CDR3 sequence: CASSLPFPGQPIGYTF. The CDR3 DNA is TGTGCCAGCAGCTTGCCTTTTCCGGGACAACCCATTGGCTACACCTTC.

The gene calls are TRBV18 and TRBJ2-7; 7 nucleotides agree with TRBD1. CDR3 length equals 13 residues. The junction had 6 bases not matched to a gene; V was cut back by 5 bases and J by 5 bases. Germline CDR1 and CDR2: KGHSH and LQKENI. CDR3 protein: CASSGWDSDEQYF. The DNA for the CDR3 is TGTGCCAGCTCAGGATGGGACAGCGACGAGCAGTACTTC.

This sequence joins TRBV7-4 and TRBJ1-3; D is unclear. The CDR3 totals 15 residues. Germline lookup yields CDR1 SGHVT and CDR2 SQSDAQ. V lost 2 bases and J lost 0, with 8 bases in between. This CDR3 is CASSLCGCSGNTIYF. CDR3 coding DNA: TGTGCCAGCAGCTTATGCGGGTGCTCTGGAAACACCATATATTTT.

This chain connects TRBV7-2 to TRBJ1-2; 10 nucleotides align to TRBD1. CDR3 size: 14 residues. Germline values: CDR1 SGHTA, CDR2 FQGNSA. V lost 1 base to trimming and J lost 6 bases; unmatched junction nucleotides: 2. In nucleotides, the CDR3 is TGTGCCAGCAGCTTAGGGGACAGGGGCGATGGCTACACCTTC. Encoded protein: CASSLGDRGDGYTF.

This chain links TRBV19 with TRBJ2-6; D possibly corresponds to TRBD2 (5 bases). The germline V and J ends were trimmed by 4 bases and 2 bases, with 12 bases remaining between them. CDR3 length: 16 amino acids. Germline lookup yields CDR1 LNHDA and CDR2 SQIVND (reference sequence). In DNA, the CDR3 is TGTGCCAGTAGTACCCGGGGAGCTGCTGGGGCCAACGTCCTGACTTTC. It specifies CASSTRGAAGANVLTF.

The chain has TRBV27 and TRBJ2-3; possible D gene TRBD1, 6 bases. This CDR3 spans 12 amino acids. Germline V gene lookup returns CDR1 MNHEY and CDR2 SMNVEV (reference sequence). V was shortened by 5 bases and J by 6 bases, with 9 bases between the two germline ends. CDR3 in DNA: TGTGCCAGCAGTAAACAGGGCGATACGCAGTATTTT. The encoded protein is CASSKQGDTQYF.

This sequence joins TRBV5-4 and TRBJ2-3; possibly TRBD1 for D (5 bases). This CDR3 spans 14 amino acids. Trimming pared 3 bases from V and 1 base from J, leaving 9 bases between. Germline assignment: CDR1 SGHNT and CDR2 YYREEE (reference sequence). For the CDR3, the DNA is TGTGCCAGCAGCTCGAGCAGGGGCACAGATACGCAGTATTTT. Its protein is CASSSSRGTDTQYF.

This chain uses TRBV13 with TRBJ2-1; D remains unclear. The CDR3 is 13 residues long. The V gene lost 1 base and the J gene lost 6 bases, with 7 bases spanning the gap. Germline lookup yields CDR1 PRHDT and CDR2 FYEKMQ (reference sequence). CDR3 sequence reads: CASSLVRFNEQFF. CDR3 DNA sequence: TGTGCCAGCAGCTTAGTCCGTTTCAATGAGCAGTTCTTC.

On this clone: Its ends do not fully match the called genes, so a read error is possible. The V call is TRBV7-8, the J call TRBJ1-1; unclear D gene. Germline values: CDR1 SGHVS, CDR2 FQNEAQ. CDR3 length: 14 amino acids. The CDR3 nucleotides read TGTGCCAGCAGCGCCAGCAGAGGCAACAGTGAAGCTTTCTTT. Encoded protein: CASSASRGNSEAFF.

The V call is TRBV11-2, the J call TRBJ1-3; D gene ambiguous. Looked up from germline, CDR1 is SGHAT and CDR2 is FQNNGV. With 2 bases removed from V and 0 bases from J, the gap between germline ends came to 8 bases. The CDR3 spans 15 residues. The CDR3 protein is CASSLYRASGNTIYF. The CDR3 bases are TGTGCCAGCAGCTTATACAGAGCCTCTGGAAACACCATATATTTT.

The V and J genes are TRBV2 and TRBJ2-7; D uncertain. V lost 6 bases to trimming and J lost 6 bases, with 9 bases between them. This CDR3 is built from 11 residues. Germline V CDR1 and CDR2: SNHLY, FYNNEI. CDR3 coding DNA: TGTGCCAGCAGGGGCACAGTCGAGCAGTACTTC. As protein: CASRGTVEQYF.

The V gene is TRBV10-2, the J gene TRBJ2-5; D unclear. CDR3 length: 13 amino acids. Germline assignment: CDR1 WSHSY and CDR2 SAAADI. Trimming shortened V by 4 bases and J by 7 bases, and 13 bases separated the two germline ends. Here the CDR3 DNA reads TGCGCCAGCAGTGCTCCGAGTTCAGGGACCCAGTACTTC. It encodes CASSAPSSGTQYF.

The V call is TRBV19, the J call TRBJ2-5, with a tentative D call TRBD2 (6 bases). Between the trimmed V and J ends, which lost 3 bases and 1 base, there was a span of 12 bases. Germline CDR1 and CDR2: LNHDA and SQIVND (reference sequence). This CDR3 region has 15 residues. DNA for the CDR3: TGTGCCAGTAGTATCGTTGGAGCGGGCCAAGAGACCCAGTACTTC. Translated: CASSIVGAGQETQYF. The full variable domain, with the rest looked up from reference TRBV19 and TRBJ2-5, is DGGITQSPKYLFRKEGQNVTLSCEQNLNHDAMYWYRQDPGQGLRLIYYSQIVNDFQKGDIAEGYSVSREKKESFPLTVTSAQKNPTAFYLCASSIVGAGQETQYFGPGTRLLVL.

This clone is a singleton in its sample. This chain joins TRBV5-1 and TRBJ2-1; 7 bases agree with TRBD2. Germline V gives CDR1 SGHRS, CDR2 YFSETQ. This CDR3 has 14 amino acids. V shed 5 bases, J shed 2 bases, and the junction held 4 bases outside the gene matches. The CDR3, as DNA: TGCGCCAGCAGAGCCGGGAGGCCCTACAATGAGCAGTTCTTC. Translation gives CASRAGRPYNEQFF. The whole variable domain, remainder taken from reference TRBV5-1 and TRBJ2-1, is KAGVTQTPRYLIKTRGQQVTLSCSPISGHRSVSWYQQTPGQGLQFLFEYFSETQRNKGNFPGRFSGRQFSNSRSEMNVSTLELGDSALYLCASRAGRPYNEQFFGPGTRLTVL.

CDR3 sequence (DNA): TGTGCCAGCAGCGCAGGGGGGGTTAATGAAAAACTGTTTTTT. Translated, it gives CASSAGGVNEKLFF. The J gene is TRBJ1-4, the V gene TRBV7-9; 7 bases map to TRBD1. Unmatched junction bases numbered 4, after V lost 5 bases and J lost 4 bases. The CDR3 consists of 14 residues. The germline CDR1 and CDR2 sequences are SEHNR and FQNEAQ (reference sequence).

The rearrangement uses TRBV19 and TRBJ1-5; D gene unclear. Trimming cost V 2 bases and J 6 bases, with 11 bases left between them. CDR1 is LNHDA, CDR2 SQIVND, per germline (reference sequence). The CDR3 consists of 14 residues. The DNA of the CDR3 is TGTGCCAGTAGTATAAAGAGGGTGTCTCAGCCCCAGCATTTT. Protein product: CASSIKRVSQPQHF.

V is TRBV18 and J is TRBJ1-1, with D perhaps matching TRBD1 (6 bases). This CDR3 has 14 residues. V was cut by 1 base and J by 5 bases, with 11 bases left in between. Looked up from germline, CDR1 is KGHSH and CDR2 is LQKENI. CDR3 DNA: TGTGCCAGCTCACCACGGGGGGCAGGTACTGAAGCTTTCTTT. Its protein product is CASSPRGAGTEAFF.

V is TRBV4-2 and J is TRBJ2-3, with 12 bases fitting TRBD2. V trimming: 0 bases; J trimming: 0 bases; junction bases outside the gene matches: 7. The germline V gene has CDR1 LGHNA and CDR2 YNFKEQ. The CDR3 consists of 19 residues. CDR3 in amino acids: CASSQEGWTSGMSTDTQYF. The CDR3, as DNA: TGTGCCAGCAGCCAAGAAGGTTGGACTAGCGGGATGAGCACAGATACGCAGTATTTT.

The rearrangement joins TRBV21-1 to TRBJ2-7. TRBV21-1 is assigned pseudogene status. CDR3 size: 17 residues. CDR3 DNA: TGTGCCAGCAGCAAAGAAGTAGTCAGGCGCTTAAGGGACGAGCAGTACTTC. Translation: CASSKEVVRRLRDEQYF.